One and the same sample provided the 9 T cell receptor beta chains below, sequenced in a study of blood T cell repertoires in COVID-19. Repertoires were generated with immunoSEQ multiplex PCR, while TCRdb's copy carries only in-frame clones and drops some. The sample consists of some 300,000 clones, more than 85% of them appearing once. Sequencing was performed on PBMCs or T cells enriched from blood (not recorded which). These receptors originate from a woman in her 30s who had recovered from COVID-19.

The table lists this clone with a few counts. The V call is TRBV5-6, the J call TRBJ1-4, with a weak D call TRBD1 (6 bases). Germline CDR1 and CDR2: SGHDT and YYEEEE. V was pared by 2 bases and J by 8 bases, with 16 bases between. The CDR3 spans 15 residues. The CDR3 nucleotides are TGTGCCAGCAGCTTTAGGGGACAAGCCTTGGAAAAACTGTTTTTT. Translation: CASSFRGQALEKLFF.

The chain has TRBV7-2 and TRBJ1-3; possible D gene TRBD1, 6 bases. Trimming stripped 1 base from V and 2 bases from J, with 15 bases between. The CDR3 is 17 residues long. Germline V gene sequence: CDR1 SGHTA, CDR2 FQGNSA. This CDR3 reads CASSLEAQGRTGNTIYF. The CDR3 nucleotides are TGTGCCAGCAGCTTAGAAGCGCAGGGGCGTACTGGAAACACCATATATTTT.

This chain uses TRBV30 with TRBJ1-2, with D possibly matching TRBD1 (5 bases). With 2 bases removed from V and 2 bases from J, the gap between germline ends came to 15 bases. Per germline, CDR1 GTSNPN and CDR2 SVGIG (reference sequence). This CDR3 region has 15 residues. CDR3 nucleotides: TGTGCCTGGAGTAGACAGCCCGCTTCCAACTATGGCTACACCTTC. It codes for CAWSRQPASNYGYTF.

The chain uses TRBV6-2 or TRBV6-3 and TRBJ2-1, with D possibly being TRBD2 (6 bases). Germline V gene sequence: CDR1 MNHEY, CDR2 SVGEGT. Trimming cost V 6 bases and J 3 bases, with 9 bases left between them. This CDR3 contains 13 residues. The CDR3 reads CASSRDFYNEQFF. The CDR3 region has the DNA TGTGCCAGCAGCCGGGACTTCTACAATGAGCAGTTCTTC.

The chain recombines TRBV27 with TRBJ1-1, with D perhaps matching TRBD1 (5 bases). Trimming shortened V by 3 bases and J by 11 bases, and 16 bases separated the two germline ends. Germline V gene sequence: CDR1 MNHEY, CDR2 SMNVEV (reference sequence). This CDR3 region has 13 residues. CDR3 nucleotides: TGTGCCAGCAGTTTCACTCGACAGCTGGGGGCTTTCTTT. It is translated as CASSFTRQLGAFF.

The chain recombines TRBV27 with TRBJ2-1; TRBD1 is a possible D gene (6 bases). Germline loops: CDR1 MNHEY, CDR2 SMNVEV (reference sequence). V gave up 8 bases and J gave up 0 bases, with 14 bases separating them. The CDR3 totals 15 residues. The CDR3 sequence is CASANRVSSYNEQFF. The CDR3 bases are TGTGCCAGCGCGAACAGGGTGAGCTCCTACAATGAGCAGTTCTTC.

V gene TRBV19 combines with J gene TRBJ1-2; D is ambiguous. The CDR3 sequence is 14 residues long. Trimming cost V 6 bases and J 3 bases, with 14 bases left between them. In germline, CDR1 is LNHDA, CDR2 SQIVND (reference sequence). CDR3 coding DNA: TGTGCCAGTAGAGCATGGGGAGGCGACTATGGCTACACCTTC. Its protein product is CASRAWGGDYGYTF. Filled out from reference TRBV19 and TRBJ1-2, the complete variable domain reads DGGITQSPKYLFRKEGQNVTLSCEQNLNHDAMYWYRQDPGQGLRLIYYSQIVNDFQKGDIAEGYSVSREKKESFPLTVTSAQKNPTAFYLCASRAWGGDYGYTFGSGTRLTVV.

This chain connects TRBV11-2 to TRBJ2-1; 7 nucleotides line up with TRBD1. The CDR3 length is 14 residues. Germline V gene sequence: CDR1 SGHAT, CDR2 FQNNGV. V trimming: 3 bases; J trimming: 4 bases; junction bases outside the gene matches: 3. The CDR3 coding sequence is TGTGCCAGCAGCTTGACAGGGTGGTACAATGAGCAGTTCTTC. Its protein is CASSLTGWYNEQFF.

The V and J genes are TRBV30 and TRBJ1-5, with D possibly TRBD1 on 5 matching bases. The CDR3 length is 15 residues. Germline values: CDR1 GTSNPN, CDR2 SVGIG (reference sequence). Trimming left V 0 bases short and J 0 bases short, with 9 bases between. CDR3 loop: CAWSVRQGSNQPQHF. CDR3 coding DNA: TGTGCCTGGAGTGTACGTCAGGGTAGCAATCAGCCCCAGCATTTT.